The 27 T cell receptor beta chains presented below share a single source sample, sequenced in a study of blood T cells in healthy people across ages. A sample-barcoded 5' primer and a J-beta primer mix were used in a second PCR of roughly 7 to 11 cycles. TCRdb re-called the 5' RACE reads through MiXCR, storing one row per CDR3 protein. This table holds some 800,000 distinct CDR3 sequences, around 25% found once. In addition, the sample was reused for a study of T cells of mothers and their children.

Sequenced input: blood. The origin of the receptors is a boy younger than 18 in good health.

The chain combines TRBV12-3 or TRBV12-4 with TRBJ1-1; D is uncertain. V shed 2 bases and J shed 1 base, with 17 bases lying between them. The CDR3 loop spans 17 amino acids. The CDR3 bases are TGTGCCAGCAGTTTAAGCGCTTCACAGCTCCAGAACACTGAAGCTTTCTTT. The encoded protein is CASSLSASQLQNTEAFF.

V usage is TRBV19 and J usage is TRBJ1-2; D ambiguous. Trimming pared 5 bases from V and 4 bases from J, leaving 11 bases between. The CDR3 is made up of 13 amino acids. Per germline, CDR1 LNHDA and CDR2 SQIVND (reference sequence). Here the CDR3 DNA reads TGTGCCAGTAGTTCGCCAGGCTTCTATGGCTACACCTTC. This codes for CASSSPGFYGYTF.

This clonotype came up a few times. CDR3 DNA: TGTGCCAGCAGTTACATTCGGTACGAGCAGTACTTC. This encodes CASSYIRYEQYF. The V and J genes are TRBV6-2 or TRBV6-3 and TRBJ2-7; no reliable D call. V lost 2 bases and J 4 bases, leaving 6 bases between the germline ends. In germline, CDR1 is MNHEY, CDR2 SVGEGT. CDR3 length equals 12 residues.

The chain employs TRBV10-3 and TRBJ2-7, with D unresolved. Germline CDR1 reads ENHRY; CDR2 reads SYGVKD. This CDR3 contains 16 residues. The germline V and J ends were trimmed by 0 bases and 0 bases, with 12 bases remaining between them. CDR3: CAISESPAAYSYEQYF. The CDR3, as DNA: TGTGCCATCAGTGAGTCGCCTGCGGCCTACTCCTACGAGCAGTACTTC.

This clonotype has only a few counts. The CDR3 loop is CASSISATGATITNEKLFF. In DNA, the CDR3 is TGTGCCAGCAGTATATCTGCGACAGGGGCGACGATAACTAATGAAAAACTGTTTTTT. The V and J genes are TRBV28 and TRBJ1-4, with 8 bases matching TRBD1. After removal of 5 bases from V and 1 base from J, the junction contained 15 bases not matched to a gene. The germline CDR1 and CDR2 sequences are MDHEN and SYDVKM. CDR3 length: 19 residues.

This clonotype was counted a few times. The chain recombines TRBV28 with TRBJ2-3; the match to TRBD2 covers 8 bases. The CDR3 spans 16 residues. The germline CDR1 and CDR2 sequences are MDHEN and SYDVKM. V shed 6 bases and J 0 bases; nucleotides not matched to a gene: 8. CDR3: CASSHPGGASTDTQYF. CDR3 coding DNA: TGTGCCAGCAGCCATCCGGGGGGGGCCAGCACAGATACGCAGTATTTT.

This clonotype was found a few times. This CDR3 reads CASSLNMGATGQFF. For the CDR3, the DNA is TGTGCCAGCAGCTTGAATATGGGGGCGACCGGGCAGTTCTTC. This chain joins TRBV5-6 and TRBJ2-5; possibly TRBD1 for D (6 bases). The assigned J gene may be wrong: the sequence end matches TRBJ2-1 better. This CDR3 has 14 amino acids. Germline CDR1 is SGHDT and CDR2 is YYEEEE.

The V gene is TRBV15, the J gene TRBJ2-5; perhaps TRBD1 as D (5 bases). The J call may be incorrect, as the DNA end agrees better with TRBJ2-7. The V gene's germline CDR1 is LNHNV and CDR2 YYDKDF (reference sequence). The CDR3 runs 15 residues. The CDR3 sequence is CATSKNRITPYEQYF. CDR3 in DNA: TGTGCCACCAGCAAAAACAGGATAACCCCCTACGAGCAGTACTTC.

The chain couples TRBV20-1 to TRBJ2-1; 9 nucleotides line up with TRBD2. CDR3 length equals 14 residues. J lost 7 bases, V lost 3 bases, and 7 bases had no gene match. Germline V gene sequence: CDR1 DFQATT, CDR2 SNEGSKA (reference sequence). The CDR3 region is CSASSSGRRNEQFF. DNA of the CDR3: TGCAGTGCTAGTAGTAGCGGGAGAAGGAATGAGCAGTTCTTC.

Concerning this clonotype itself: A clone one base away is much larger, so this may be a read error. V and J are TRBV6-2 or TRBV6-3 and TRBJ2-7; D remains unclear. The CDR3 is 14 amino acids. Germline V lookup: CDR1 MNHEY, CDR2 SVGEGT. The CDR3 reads CVSSYSSDSYEQYF. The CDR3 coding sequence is TGTGTCAGCAGTTACTCGTCGGACTCCTACGAGCAGTACTTC.

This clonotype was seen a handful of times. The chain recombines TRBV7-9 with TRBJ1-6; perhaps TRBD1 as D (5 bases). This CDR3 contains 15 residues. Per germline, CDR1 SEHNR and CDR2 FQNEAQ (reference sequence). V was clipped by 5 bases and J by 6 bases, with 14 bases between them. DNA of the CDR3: TGTGCCAGCAGCCAGATATCAGGGAGTAATTCACCCCTCCACTTT. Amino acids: CASSQISGSNSPLHF.

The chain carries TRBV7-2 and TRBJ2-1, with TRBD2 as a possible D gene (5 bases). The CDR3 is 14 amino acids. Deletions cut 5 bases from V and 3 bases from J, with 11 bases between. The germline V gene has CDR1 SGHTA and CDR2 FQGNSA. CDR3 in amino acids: CASSISENYNEQFF. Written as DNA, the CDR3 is TGTGCCAGCAGCATTAGCGAGAACTACAATGAGCAGTTCTTC.

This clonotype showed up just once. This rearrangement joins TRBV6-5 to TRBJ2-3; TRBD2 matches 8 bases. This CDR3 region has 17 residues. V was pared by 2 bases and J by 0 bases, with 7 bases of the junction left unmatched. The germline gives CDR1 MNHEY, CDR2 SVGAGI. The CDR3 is CASSYDKASGSTDTQYF. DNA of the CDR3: TGTGCCAGCAGTTACGACAAGGCTAGCGGGAGCACAGATACGCAGTATTTT.

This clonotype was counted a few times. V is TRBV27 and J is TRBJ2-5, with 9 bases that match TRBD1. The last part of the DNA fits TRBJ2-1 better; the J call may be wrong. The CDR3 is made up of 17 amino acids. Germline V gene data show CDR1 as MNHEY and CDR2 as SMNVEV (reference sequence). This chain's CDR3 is CASSIGTGNPFHNEQFF. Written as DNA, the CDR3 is TGTGCCAGCAGTATCGGGACAGGGAATCCCTTTCACAATGAGCAGTTCTTC.

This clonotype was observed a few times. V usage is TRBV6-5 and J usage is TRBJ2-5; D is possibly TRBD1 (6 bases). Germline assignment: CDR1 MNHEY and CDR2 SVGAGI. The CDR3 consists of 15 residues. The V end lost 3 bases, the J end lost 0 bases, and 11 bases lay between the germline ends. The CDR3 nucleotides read TGTGCCAGCAGTTATAACCGGGACAACCAAGAGACCCAGTACTTC. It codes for CASSYNRDNQETQYF.

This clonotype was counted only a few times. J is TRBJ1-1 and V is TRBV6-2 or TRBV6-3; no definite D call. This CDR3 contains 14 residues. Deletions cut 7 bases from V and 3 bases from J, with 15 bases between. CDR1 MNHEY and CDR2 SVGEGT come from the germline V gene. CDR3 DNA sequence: TGTGCCAGCACTTCAGCCCCGTGGGACACTGAAGCTTTCTTT. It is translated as CASTSAPWDTEAFF.

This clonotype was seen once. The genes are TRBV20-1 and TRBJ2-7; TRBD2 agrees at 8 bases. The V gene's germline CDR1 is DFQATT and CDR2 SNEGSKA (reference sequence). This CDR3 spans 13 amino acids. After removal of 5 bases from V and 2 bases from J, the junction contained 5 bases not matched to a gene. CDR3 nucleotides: TGCAGTGCTTTGGGACTAGGGGCCTACGAGCAGTACTTC. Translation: CSALGLGAYEQYF.

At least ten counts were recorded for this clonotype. CDR3 sequence reads: CASSGRFGGTEAFF. The CDR3 bases are TGTGCCAGCAGTGGACGCTTCGGAGGGACTGAAGCTTTCTTT. The chain links TRBV25-1 to TRBJ1-1; D is unclear. V shed 4 bases and J shed 5 bases, with 14 bases lying between them. The CDR3 spans 14 residues. CDR1 MGHDK and CDR2 SYGVNS come from the germline V gene.

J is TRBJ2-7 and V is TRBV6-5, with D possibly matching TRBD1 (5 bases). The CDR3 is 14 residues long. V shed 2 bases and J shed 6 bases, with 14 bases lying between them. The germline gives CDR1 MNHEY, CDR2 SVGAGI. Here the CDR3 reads CASSYASGLGEQYF. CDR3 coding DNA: TGTGCCAGCAGTTACGCGTCAGGGCTCGGCGAGCAGTACTTC.

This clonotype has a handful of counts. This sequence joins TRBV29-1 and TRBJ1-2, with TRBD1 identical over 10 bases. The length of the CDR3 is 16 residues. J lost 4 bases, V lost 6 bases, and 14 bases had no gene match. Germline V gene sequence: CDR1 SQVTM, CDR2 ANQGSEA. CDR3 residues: CSVRPGTGVGSYGYTF. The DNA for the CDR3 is TGCAGCGTCAGACCCGGGACAGGGGTGGGGAGCTATGGCTACACCTTC.

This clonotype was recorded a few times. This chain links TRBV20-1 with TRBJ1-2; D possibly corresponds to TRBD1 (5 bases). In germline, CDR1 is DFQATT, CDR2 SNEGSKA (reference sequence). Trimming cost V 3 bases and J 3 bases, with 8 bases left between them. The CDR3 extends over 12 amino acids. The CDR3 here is CSARQGDYGYTF. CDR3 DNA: TGCAGTGCTAGGCAGGGTGACTATGGCTACACCTTC.

CDR3 DNA sequence: TGTGCCAGCCGGGTTGGGACAGACAATTCACCCCTCCACTTT. It yields the protein CASRVGTDNSPLHF. The chain couples TRBV6-6 to TRBJ1-6; 7 bases are shared with TRBD1. J lost 7 bases, V lost 8 bases, and 8 bases had no gene match. CDR1 and CDR2 from the germline V gene are MNHNY and SVGAGI (reference sequence). The CDR3 loop spans 14 amino acids.

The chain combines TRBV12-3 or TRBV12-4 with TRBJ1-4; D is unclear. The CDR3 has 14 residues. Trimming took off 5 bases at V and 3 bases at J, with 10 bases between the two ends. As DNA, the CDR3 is TGTGCCAGCAGTGAGACCTCCGCTAATGAAAAACTGTTTTTT. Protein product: CASSETSANEKLFF.

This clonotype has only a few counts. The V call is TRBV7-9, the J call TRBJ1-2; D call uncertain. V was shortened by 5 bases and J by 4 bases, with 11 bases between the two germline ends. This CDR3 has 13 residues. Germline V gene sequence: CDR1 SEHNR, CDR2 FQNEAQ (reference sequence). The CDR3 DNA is TGTGCCAGCAGCGCCGGGATCCCCTATGGCTACACCTTC. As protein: CASSAGIPYGYTF. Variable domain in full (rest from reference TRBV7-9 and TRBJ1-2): DTGVSQNPRHKITKRGQNVTFRCDPISEHNRLYWYRQTLGQGPEFLTYFQNEAQLEKSRLLSDRFSAERPKGSFSTLEIQRTEQGDSAMYLCASSAGIPYGYTFGSGTRLTVV.

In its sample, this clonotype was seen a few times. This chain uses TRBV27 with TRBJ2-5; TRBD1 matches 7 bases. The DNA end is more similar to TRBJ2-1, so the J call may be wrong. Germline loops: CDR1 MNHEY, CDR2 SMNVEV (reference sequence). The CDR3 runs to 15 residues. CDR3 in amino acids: CASSLGTVGRNEQFF. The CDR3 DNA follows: TGTGCCAGCAGTTTAGGGACAGTGGGGCGGAATGAGCAGTTCTTC.

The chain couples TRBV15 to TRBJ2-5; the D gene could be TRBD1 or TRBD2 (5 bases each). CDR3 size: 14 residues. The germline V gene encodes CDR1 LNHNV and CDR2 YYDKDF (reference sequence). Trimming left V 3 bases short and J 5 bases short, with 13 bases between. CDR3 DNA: TGTGCCACCAGCAGCCTGGGGGTAGGGGAGACCCAGTACTTC. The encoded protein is CATSSLGVGETQYF.

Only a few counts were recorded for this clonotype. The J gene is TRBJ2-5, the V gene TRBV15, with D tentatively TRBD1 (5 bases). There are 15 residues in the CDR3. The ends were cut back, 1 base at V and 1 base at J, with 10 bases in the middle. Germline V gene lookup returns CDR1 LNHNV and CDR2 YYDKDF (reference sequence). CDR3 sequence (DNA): TGTGCCACCAGCAGAGCGACAGTCGCCCAAGAGACCCAGTACTTC. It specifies CATSRATVAQETQYF.